This T cell receptor (beta chain) was found in a study of T cell responses to AZD1222 COVID-19 vaccine. Study-wide background: Researchers grouped second doses given at about 4 or about 12 weeks into one pool.

Data came from immunoSEQ multiplex PCR; TCRdb stores just in-frame clones and leaves some out. This table holds 150,000 to 200,000 clones, around nine tenths found once. The CDR3 sequence is 14 residues long. CDR1 and CDR2 (germline): MNHEY, SVGAGI. Trimming removed 6 bases from V and 10 bases from J, with 16 bases in between. In the case of this clone: Its antigen is unidentified.

Study findings and constraints: Variant regions that are unmutated are reportedly the target of nearly half of spike-specific TCRs.

The gene calls are TRBV6-5 and TRBJ1-6; a weak D match, TRBD1 (5 bases). This TCR was recovered from an adult in good health. The sequenced sample was peripheral blood, obtained on day 0 of AZD1222 vaccination. The CDR3 DNA reads TGTGCCAGCAGGGCCGGCAGGTGGGACTCACCCCTCCACTTT. Translating gives CASRAGRWDSPLHF.